This T cell receptor beta chain was captured by sequencing in a study of response to subunit inactivated influenza vaccine. Study-wide results and caveats: It was suggested by the authors that few new T cells are recruited by each seasonal influenza vaccination.

This clonotype was observed many times. Its antigen is unknown. Germline-derived CDR1 and CDR2 are MGHRA and YSYEKL. The CDR3 extends over 16 amino acids. V was trimmed by 4 bases and J by 0 bases, leaving 16 bases between them. TCRdb itself ran the RT-PCR reads through MiXCR, one entry per CDR3 protein. The sample has 630,000 or so distinct CDR3 sequences; 15% to 18% are singletons. The receptor comes from a man aged 50 to 59 who received an inactivated influenza vaccine. The material was PBMCs from blood, obtained 12 days after vaccination. The rearrangement joins TRBV4-1 to TRBJ2-7, with D perhaps matching TRBD1 (6 bases). This CDR3 reads CASSPHRVLSSYEQYF. The CDR3 DNA reads as TGCGCCAGCAGCCCCCACAGGGTTCTAAGCTCCTACGAGCAGTACTTC.